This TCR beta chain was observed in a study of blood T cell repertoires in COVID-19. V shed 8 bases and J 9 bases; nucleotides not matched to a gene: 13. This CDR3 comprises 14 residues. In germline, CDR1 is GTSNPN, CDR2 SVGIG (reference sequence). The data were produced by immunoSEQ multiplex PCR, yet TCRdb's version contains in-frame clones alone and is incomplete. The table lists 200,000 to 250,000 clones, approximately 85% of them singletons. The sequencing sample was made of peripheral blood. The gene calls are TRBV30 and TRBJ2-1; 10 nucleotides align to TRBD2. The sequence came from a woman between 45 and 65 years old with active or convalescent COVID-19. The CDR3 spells CALLGASGRSEQFF. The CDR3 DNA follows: TGTGCCCTCTTAGGGGCTAGCGGGAGAAGTGAGCAGTTCTTC.